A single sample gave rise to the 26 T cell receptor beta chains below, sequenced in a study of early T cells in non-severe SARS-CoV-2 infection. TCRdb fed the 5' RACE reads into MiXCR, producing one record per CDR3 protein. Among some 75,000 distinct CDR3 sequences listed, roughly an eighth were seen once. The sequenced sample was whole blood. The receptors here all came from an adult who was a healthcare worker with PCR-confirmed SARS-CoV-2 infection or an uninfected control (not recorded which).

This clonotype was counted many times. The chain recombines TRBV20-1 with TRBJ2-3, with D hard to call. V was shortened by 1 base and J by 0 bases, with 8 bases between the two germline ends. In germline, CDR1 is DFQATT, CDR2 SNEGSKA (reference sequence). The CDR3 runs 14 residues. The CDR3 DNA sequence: TGCAGTGCTAGAGGTCGGTTTAGCACAGATACGCAGTATTTT. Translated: CSARGRFSTDTQYF.

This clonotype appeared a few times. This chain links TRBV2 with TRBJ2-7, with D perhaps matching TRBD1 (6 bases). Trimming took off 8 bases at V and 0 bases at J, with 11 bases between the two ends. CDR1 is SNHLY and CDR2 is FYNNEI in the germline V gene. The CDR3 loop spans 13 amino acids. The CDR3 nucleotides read TGTGCCAGCGGGAAGGACAGCTCCTACGAGCAGTACTTC. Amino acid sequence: CASGKDSSYEQYF.

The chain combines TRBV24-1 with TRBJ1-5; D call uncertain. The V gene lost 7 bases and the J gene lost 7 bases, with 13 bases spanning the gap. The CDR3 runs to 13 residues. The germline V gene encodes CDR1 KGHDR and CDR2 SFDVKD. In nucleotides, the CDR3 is TGTGCCACCAGAACCGGGCCTCGGCAGCCCCAGCATTTT. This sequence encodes CATRTGPRQPQHF.

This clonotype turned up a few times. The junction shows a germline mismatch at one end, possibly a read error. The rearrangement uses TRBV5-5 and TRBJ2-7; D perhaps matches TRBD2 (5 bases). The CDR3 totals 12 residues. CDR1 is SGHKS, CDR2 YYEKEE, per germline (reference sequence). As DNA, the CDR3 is TGTGTCAGCAGCCGGGACTCCTACGAGCAGTACTTC. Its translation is CVSSRDSYEQYF.

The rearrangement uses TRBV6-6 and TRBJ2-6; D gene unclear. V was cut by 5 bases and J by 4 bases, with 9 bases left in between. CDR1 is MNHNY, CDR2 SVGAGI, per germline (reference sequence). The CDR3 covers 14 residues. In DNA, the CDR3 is TGTGCCAGCAGTGGGGTCGGAGGGGCCAACGTCCTGACTTTC. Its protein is CASSGVGGANVLTF.

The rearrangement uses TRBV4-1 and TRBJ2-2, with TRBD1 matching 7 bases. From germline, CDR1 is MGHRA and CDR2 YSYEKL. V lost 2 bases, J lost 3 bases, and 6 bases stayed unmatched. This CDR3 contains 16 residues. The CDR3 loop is CASSQRQGGDTGELFF. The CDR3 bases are TGCGCCAGCAGCCAAAGACAGGGTGGGGACACCGGGGAGCTGTTTTTT.

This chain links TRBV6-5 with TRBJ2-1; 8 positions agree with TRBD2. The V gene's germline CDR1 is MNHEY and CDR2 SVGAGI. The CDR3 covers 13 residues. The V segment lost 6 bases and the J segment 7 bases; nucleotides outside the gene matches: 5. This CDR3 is CASSRGGRNEQFF. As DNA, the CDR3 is TGTGCCAGCAGCCGCGGGGGGCGGAATGAGCAGTTCTTC.

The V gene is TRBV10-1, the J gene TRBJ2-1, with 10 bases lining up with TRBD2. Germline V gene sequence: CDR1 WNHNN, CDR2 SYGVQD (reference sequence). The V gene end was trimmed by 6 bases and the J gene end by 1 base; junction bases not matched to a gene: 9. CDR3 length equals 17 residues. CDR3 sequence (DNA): TGCGCCAGCAGCGCTAGAGGTAGCGGGGGGTCCTACAATGAGCAGTTCTTC. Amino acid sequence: CASSARGSGGSYNEQFF.

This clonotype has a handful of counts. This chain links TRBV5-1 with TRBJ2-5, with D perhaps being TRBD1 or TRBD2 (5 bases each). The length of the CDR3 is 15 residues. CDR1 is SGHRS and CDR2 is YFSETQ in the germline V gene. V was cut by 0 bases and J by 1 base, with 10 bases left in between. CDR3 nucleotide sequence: TGCGCCAGCAGCTTGGGAGGGGATCCCCAAGAGACCCAGTACTTC. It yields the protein CASSLGGDPQETQYF.

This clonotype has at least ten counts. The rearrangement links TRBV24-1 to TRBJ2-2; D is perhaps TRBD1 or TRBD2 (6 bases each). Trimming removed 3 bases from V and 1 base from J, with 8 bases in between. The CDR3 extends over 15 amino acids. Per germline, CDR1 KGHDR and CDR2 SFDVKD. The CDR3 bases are TGTGCCACCAGTGATGCGGGACAGAACACCGGGGAGCTGTTTTTT. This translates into CATSDAGQNTGELFF.

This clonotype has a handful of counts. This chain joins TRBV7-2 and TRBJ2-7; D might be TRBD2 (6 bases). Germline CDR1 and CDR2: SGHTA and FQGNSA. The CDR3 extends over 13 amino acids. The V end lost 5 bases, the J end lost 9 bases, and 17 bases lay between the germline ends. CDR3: CASSGHGGPVQYF. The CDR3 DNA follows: TGTGCCAGCAGCGGGCACGGGGGACCGGTGCAGTACTTC.

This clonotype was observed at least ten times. The CDR3 is CASSYSMGHGTDTQYF. CDR3 DNA sequence: TGTGCCAGCAGTTACTCGATGGGGCACGGGACAGATACGCAGTATTTT. The rearrangement joins TRBV6-5 to TRBJ2-3, with TRBD1 as a possible D gene (5 bases). The V end was cut by 0 bases, the J end by 3 bases, with 13 bases between. This CDR3 has 16 amino acids. Germline CDR1 is MNHEY and CDR2 is SVGAGI.

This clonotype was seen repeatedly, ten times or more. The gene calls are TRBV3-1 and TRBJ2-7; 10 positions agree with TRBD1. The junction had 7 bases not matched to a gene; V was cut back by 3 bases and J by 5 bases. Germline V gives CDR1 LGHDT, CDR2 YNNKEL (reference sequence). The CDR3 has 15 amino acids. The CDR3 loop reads CASSHPGTGVHEQYF. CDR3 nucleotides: TGTGCCAGCAGCCATCCTGGGACAGGGGTCCACGAGCAGTACTTC.

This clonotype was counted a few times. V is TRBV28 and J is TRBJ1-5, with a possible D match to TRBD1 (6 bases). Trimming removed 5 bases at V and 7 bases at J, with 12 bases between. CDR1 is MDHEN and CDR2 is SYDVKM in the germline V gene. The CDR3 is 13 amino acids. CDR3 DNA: TGTGCCAGCAGTCACAAGGGGGGGCAGCCCCAGCATTTT. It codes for CASSHKGGQPQHF. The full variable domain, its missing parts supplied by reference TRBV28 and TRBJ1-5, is DVKVTQSSRYLVKRTGEKVFLECVQDMDHENMFWYRQDPGLGLRLIYFSYDVKMKEKGDIPEGYSVSREKKERFSLILESASTNQTSMYLCASSHKGGQPQHFGDGTRLSIL.

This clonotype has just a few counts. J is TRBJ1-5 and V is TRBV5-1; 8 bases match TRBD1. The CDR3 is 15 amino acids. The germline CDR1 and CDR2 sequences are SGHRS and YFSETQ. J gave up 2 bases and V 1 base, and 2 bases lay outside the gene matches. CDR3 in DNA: TGCGCCAGCAGCTTGTGGGGACAGGGCAATCAGCCCCAGCATTTT. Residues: CASSLWGQGNQPQHF.

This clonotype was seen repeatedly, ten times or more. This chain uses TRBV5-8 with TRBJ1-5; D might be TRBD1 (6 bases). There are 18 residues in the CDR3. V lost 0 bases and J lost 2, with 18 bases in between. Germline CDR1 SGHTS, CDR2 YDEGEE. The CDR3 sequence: CASSLGNRAGDGNQPQHF. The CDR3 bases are TGTGCCAGCAGCTTGGGAAATAGGGCAGGGGATGGCAATCAGCCCCAGCATTTT.

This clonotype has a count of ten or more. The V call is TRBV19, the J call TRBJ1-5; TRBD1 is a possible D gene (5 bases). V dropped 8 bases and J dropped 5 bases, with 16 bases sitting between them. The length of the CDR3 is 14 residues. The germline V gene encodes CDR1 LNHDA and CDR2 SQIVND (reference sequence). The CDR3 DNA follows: TGTGCCAGTGGCTGGGACGGAAGAGATCAGCCCCAGCATTTT. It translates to CASGWDGRDQPQHF.

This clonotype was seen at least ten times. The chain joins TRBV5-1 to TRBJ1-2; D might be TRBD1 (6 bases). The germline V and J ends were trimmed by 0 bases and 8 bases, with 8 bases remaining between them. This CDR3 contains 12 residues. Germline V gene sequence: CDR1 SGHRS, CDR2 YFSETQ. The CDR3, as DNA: TGCGCCAGCAGCTTGGACGGGGGCGGCTACACCTTC. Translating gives CASSLDGGGYTF.

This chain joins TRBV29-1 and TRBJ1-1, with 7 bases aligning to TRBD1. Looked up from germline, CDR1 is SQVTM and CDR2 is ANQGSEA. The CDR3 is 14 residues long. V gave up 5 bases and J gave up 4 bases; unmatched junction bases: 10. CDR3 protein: CSVWTGGPSTEAFF. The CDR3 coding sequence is TGCAGCGTTTGGACAGGCGGTCCTTCCACTGAAGCTTTCTTT.

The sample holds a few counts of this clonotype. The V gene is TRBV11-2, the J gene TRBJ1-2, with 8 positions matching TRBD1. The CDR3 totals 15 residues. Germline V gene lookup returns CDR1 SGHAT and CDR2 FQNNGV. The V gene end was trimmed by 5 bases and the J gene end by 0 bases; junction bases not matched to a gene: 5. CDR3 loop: CASSPLTGANYGYTF. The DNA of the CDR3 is TGTGCCAGCAGCCCATTGACAGGGGCTAACTATGGCTACACCTTC.

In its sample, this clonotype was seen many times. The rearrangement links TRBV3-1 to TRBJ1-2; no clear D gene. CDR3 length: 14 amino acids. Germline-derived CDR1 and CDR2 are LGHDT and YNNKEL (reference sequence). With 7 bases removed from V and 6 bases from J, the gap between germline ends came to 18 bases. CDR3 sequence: CASTPSGRKDGYTF. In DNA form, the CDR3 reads TGTGCCAGCACCCCTAGTGGGCGGAAAGATGGCTACACCTTC.

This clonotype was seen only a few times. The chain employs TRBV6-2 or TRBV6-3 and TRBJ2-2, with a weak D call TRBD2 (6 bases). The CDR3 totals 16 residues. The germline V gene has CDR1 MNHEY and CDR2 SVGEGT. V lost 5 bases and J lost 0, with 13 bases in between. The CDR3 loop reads CASSALGGANTGELFF. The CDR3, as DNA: TGTGCCAGCAGTGCCCTGGGCGGGGCGAACACCGGGGAGCTGTTTTTT.

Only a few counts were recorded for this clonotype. CDR3 DNA sequence: TGTGCCATCGGTCGAGTTACGGGGGGAGCTTTCTTT. Its translation is CAIGRVTGGAFF. This chain joins TRBV10-3 and TRBJ1-1; perhaps TRBD1 as D (5 bases). Trimming left V 8 bases short and J 10 bases short, with 17 bases between. CDR1 and CDR2 from the germline V gene are ENHRY and SYGVKD. The CDR3 covers 12 residues.

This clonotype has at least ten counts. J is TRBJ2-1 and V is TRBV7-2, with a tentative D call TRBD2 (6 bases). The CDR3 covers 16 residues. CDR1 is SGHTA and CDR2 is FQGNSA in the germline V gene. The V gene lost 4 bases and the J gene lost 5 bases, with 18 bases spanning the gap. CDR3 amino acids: CASSSPRTGVNNEQFF. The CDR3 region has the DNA TGTGCCAGCAGCTCCCCGAGGACGGGGGTTAACAATGAGCAGTTCTTC.

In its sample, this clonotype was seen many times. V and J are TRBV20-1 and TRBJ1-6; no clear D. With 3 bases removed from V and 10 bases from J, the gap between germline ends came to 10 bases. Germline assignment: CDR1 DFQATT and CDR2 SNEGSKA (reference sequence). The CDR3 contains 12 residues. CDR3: CSASGNGSPLHF. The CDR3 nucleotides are TGCAGTGCTAGCGGCAACGGATCACCCCTCCACTTT.

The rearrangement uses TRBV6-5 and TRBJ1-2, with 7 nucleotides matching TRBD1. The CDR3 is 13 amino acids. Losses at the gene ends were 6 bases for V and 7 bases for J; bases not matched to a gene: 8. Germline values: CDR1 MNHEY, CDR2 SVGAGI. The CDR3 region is CASSSRGPGGYTF. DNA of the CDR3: TGTGCCAGCAGCTCGAGGGGGCCCGGTGGCTACACCTTC.